What follows are 15 T cell receptor beta chains derived from one specimen sequenced in a study of blood T cells in healthy people across ages. A second PCR of 7 to 11 cycles used a sample-barcoded 5' primer and a J-beta primer mix. TCRdb re-derived calls from the 5' RACE reads in MiXCR, one entry per CDR3 protein. The data show roughly 800,000 distinct CDR3 sequences, about 36% seen once. Specimen: blood. Receptors originate from a man aged 18 to 29 in good health.

This chain joins TRBV7-2 and TRBJ1-1; 9 nucleotides align to TRBD1. Germline V lookup: CDR1 SGHTA, CDR2 FQGNSA. This CDR3 region has 18 residues. With V trimmed by 2 bases and J by 4 bases, 14 bases remained unmatched. Here the CDR3 reads CASSLLGENRGPLTEAFF. CDR3 coding DNA: TGTGCCAGCAGCTTACTTGGGGAAAACAGGGGGCCTCTCACTGAAGCTTTCTTT.

This clonotype was observed a handful of times. The CDR3 nucleotides are TGTGCCAGCAGCCCCGGAGGTGGTGCAGCCCGGCATTTT. This encodes CASSPGGGAARHF. The genes are TRBV28 and TRBJ1-5; no clear D gene. The CDR3 is 13 residues long. Germline V gene data show CDR1 as MDHEN and CDR2 as SYDVKM. V gave up 6 bases and J gave up 15 bases, with 21 bases separating them.

The J gene is TRBJ2-1, the V gene TRBV11-2, with a weak D call TRBD2 (7 bases). The J call may not be correct, given that the DNA end is closer to TRBJ2-7. Germline lookup yields CDR1 SGHAT and CDR2 FQNNGV. There are 16 residues in the CDR3. The CDR3 here is CASSLIRGAPYNEQYF. The CDR3 nucleotides read TGTGCCAGCAGCTTAATCCGGGGGGCCCCCTACAATGAGCAGTACTTC.

There are a few counts of this clonotype. The genes are TRBV10-3 and TRBJ1-1; no reliable D call. This CDR3 is built from 13 residues. Germline V gene lookup returns CDR1 ENHRY and CDR2 SYGVKD. With 7 bases removed from V and 0 bases from J, the gap between germline ends came to 9 bases. The CDR3 is CAITGRLNTEAFF. In DNA form, the CDR3 reads TGTGCCATCACCGGACGGTTGAACACTGAAGCTTTCTTT.

The chain employs TRBV5-1 and TRBJ1-6; D might be TRBD1 (5 bases). Germline V gene lookup returns CDR1 SGHRS and CDR2 YFSETQ. The V end lost 0 bases, the J end lost 10 bases, and 11 bases lay between the germline ends. CDR3 length equals 14 residues. The CDR3 here is CASSLEVGGSPLHF. CDR3 nucleotides: TGCGCCAGCAGCTTGGAGGTGGGGGGATCACCCCTCCACTTT.

This chain joins TRBV5-1 and TRBJ1-1; TRBD1 is a possible D gene (6 bases). V was trimmed by 4 bases and J by 1 base, leaving 11 bases between them. This CDR3 has 14 amino acids. The germline CDR1 and CDR2 sequences are SGHRS and YFSETQ. The CDR3 reads CASSQQGTNTEAFF. In DNA, the CDR3 is TGCGCCAGCAGCCAACAGGGAACGAACACTGAAGCTTTCTTT.

About this clonotype itself: With a much larger clone just one base away, this may be a read error. The genes are TRBV7-2 and TRBJ1-1, with D possibly being TRBD1 (5 bases). Per the germline V gene, CDR1 is SGHTA and CDR2 is FQGNSA. CDR3 length: 14 amino acids. The CDR3: CVSSRGTMNTEAFF. CDR3 DNA sequence: TGTGTCAGCAGCCGCGGGACCATGAACACTGAAGCTTTCTTT.

The chain carries TRBV10-3 and TRBJ1-1; 8 nucleotides line up with TRBD1. From germline, CDR1 is ENHRY and CDR2 SYGVKD. V lost 3 bases and J lost 9; bases outside the gene matches: 6. The CDR3 has 13 residues. The CDR3 protein is CAISETDRGQAFF. The CDR3 region has the DNA TGTGCCATCAGTGAAACAGACAGGGGCCAAGCTTTCTTT.

The V gene is TRBV7-9, the J gene TRBJ1-6; D is possibly TRBD1 (6 bases). The CDR3 is made up of 13 amino acids. Trimming stripped 4 bases from V and 9 bases from J, with 10 bases between. In germline, CDR1 is SEHNR, CDR2 FQNEAQ (reference sequence). The CDR3 region is CASSSLGGSPLHF. The CDR3, as DNA: TGTGCCAGCAGCTCCTTAGGGGGTTCACCCCTCCACTTT.

This clonotype has just a few counts. The rearrangement links TRBV9 to TRBJ1-2, with unresolved D. The V gene lost 6 bases and the J gene lost 0 bases, with 18 bases spanning the gap. Germline V gives CDR1 SGDLS, CDR2 YYNGEE. The CDR3 runs to 16 residues. The CDR3: CASTSGSGGPNYGYTF. The CDR3 nucleotides read TGTGCCAGCACCTCGGGGTCCGGAGGACCTAACTATGGCTACACCTTC.

The J gene is TRBJ1-2, the V gene TRBV27; D is perhaps TRBD1 (5 bases). Between the trimmed V and J ends, which lost 6 bases and 0 bases, there was a span of 11 bases. The germline V gene encodes CDR1 MNHEY and CDR2 SMNVEV (reference sequence). The CDR3 is 14 amino acids. As DNA, the CDR3 is TGTGCCAGCAGCGACAGTGGTTCTAACTATGGCTACACCTTC. Residues: CASSDSGSNYGYTF.

The J gene is TRBJ1-1, the V gene TRBV20-1; possibly TRBD1 for D (6 bases). The CDR3 totals 14 residues. With 3 bases removed from V and 4 bases from J, the gap between germline ends came to 15 bases. Germline loops: CDR1 DFQATT, CDR2 SNEGSKA (reference sequence). The CDR3: CSASYPGGGTEAFF. The CDR3 DNA reads TGCAGTGCTAGTTACCCGGGGGGCGGCACTGAAGCTTTCTTT.

This clonotype was counted between two and nine times. This chain connects TRBV7-2 to TRBJ2-4, with a possible D match to TRBD2 (5 bases). V lost 5 bases to trimming and J lost 6 bases, with 11 bases between them. The CDR3 runs 13 residues. Per the germline V gene, CDR1 is SGHTA and CDR2 is FQGNSA. The CDR3 reads CASSPGDGNIQYF. The CDR3 nucleotides are TGTGCCAGCAGCCCCGGGGATGGAAACATTCAGTACTTC.

The chain joins TRBV15 to TRBJ1-4; 8 nucleotides line up with TRBD1. This CDR3 spans 17 amino acids. The V gene end was trimmed by 4 bases and the J gene end by 3 bases; junction bases not matched to a gene: 10. Germline V gene lookup returns CDR1 LNHNV and CDR2 YYDKDF (reference sequence). The CDR3 region has the DNA TGTGCCACCAGCACGCCCGACAGGGGCAGGGCTAATGAAAAACTGTTTTTT. Protein sequence: CATSTPDRGRANEKLFF. Supplemented by reference TRBV15 and TRBJ1-4, the full variable domain reads DAMVIQNPRYQVTQFGKPVTLSCSQTLNHNVMYWYQQKSSQAPKLLFHYYDKDFNNEADTPDNFQSRRPNTSFCFLDIRSPGLGDTAMYLCATSTPDRGRANEKLFFGSGTQLSVL.

The chain uses TRBV29-1 and TRBJ2-1; D gene unclear. The CDR3 is made up of 12 amino acids. The V and J ends lost 4 bases and 6 bases respectively, with 10 bases between them. Germline V lookup: CDR1 SQVTM, CDR2 ANQGSEA. CDR3 sequence: CSVGNPGNEQFF. The CDR3 DNA sequence: TGCAGCGTTGGAAACCCAGGCAATGAGCAGTTCTTC.